This TCR beta chain came from a study of siplizumab effects on memory and regulatory T cells (dated by TCRdb to the late 2010s). At the level of the whole study: The effect of the anti-CD2 antibody siplizumab on alloreactive T-cell subsets was examined in allogeneic mixed lymphocyte reactions constructed from human PBMCs.

V trim: 9 bases; J trim: 0 bases; unmatched bases: 7. The CDR3 contains 15 residues, cysteine and phenylalanine counted. The retained sequence is limited to the CDR3, 45 bases, with the frame set at the first base. CDR1 and CDR2, looked up from the germline V gene, are MNHNS and SASEGT. Comment on this clone: Its target antigen remains unknown. Nothing much larger sits one base from this clone, and base qualities are not available.

In three donor pairs, further sequencing was done on unstimulated CD8+ naive, CD4+ memory, CD8+ TEMRA, CD4+ naive and CD8+ effector memory subsets. TCRbeta CDR3 sequencing was performed on sorted unstimulated T cells and on proliferating T cells recovered from mixed lymphocyte reactions. Fresh whole blood from over eight HLA-typed healthy donors served as the source for isolating PBMCs. The receptor library was made with the immunoSEQ multiplex PCR assay. Approximately 100,000 TCR templates per sample were assayed on the deep sequencing platform. Genomic DNA extracted from sorted T cells was used for TCRbeta CDR3 sequencing. In the original analysis: Clonal analysis of TCRbeta CDR3 data was done in the R programming language. Alloreactive CD4+ and CD8+ clones were identified by comparing unstimulated samples to CFSE-low samples taken after the reaction. By matching sequences to the repertoires of sorted unstimulated Treg and non-Treg cells, each alloreactive CD4+ clone was assigned a regulatory or non-regulatory origin. The clones in this table, taken by TCRdb from immuneACCESS, are in-frame only. Not every clone is retained; where verified, under half of the shortfall comes from an unresolved V gene, and the cause of the rest is unknown. The V and J calls and the clone size are those of that table, but D and trimming were determined from the DNA. The sample table holds 56,000 or so clones, of which approximately 97% were seen once. Of the sample, 1.1% falls within the top ten clones.

Points the paper makes about the study in general: Unstimulated naive T cells appeared more diverse than memory T cells, and naive cells seemed to contribute substantially to the alloresponse. Sequences below about 10^-5 frequency were poorly captured, so only a minor fraction of alloreactive clones could be mapped to unstimulated subsets. The cumulative frequency of alloreactive sequences traceable to unstimulated CD4+ memory T cells was significantly reduced by siplizumab. Among mappable alloreactive CD4+ clones, an average Treg-derived fraction of less than 70% was observed with siplizumab, compared with 25% to 30% in control reactions. Whether proliferating Tregs from siplizumab cultures actually had suppressive function was not functionally confirmed. A naive or memory phenotype could not be assigned to roughly 80-97% of proliferating CD4+ or CD8+ clones.

The TCR sequence derives from a human donor in good health. The specimen was naive CD8+ T cells sorted from blood. The cell subset or site label of this sample denotes: unstimulated naive T cells. The receptor chain draws on TRBV6-1 and TRBJ2-1; TRBD2 matches 8 bases in the middle. The DNA is as follows: TGTGCCAGTAGCACCAGCGGGAGCTCCTACAATGAGCAGTTCTTC. Its amino acids are CASSTSGSSYNEQFF.